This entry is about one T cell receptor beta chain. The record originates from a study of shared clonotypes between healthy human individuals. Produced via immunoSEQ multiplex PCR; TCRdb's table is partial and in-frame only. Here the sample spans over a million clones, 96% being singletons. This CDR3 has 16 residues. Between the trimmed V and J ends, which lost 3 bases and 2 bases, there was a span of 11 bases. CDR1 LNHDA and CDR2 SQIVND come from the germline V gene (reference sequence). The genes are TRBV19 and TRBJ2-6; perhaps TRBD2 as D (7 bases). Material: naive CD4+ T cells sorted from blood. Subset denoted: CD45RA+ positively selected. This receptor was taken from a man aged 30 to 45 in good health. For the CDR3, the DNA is TGTGCCAGTAGTATCGCGGGGGCGCCTGGGGCCAACGTCCTGACTTTC. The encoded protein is CASSIAGAPGANVLTF.